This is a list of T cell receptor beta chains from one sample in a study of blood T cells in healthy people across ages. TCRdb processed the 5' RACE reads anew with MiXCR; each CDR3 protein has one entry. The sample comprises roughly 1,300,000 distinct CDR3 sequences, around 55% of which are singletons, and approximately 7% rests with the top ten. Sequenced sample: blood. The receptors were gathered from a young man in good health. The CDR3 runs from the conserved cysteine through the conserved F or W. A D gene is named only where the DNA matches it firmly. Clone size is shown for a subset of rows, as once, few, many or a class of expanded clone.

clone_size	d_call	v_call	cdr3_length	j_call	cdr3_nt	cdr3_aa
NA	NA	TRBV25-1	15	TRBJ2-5	TGTGCCAGCAGTACCCCAGACTCTTTCGGAGAGACCCAGTACTTC	CASSTPDSFGETQYF
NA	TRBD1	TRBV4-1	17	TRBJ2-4	TGCGCCAGCAGCCAAGCGGGACAGGGGGCGATCAAAAACATTCAGTACTTC	CASSQAGQGAIKNIQYF
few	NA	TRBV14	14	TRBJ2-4	TGTGCCAGCAGTCCCCTAGAGGTCAAAAACATTCAGTACTTC	CASSPLEVKNIQYF
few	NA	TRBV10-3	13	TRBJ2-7	TGTGCCATCAGGGGGGCAGAGACCTACGAGCAGTACTTC	CAIRGAETYEQYF
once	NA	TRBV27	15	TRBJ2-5	TGTGCCAGCAGTTTCCGCAGGACCGCACAAGAGACCCAGTACTTC	CASSFRRTAQETQYF
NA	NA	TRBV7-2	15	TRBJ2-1	TGTGCCAGCGTACCAGCGTTAAGCTCCTACAATGAGCAGTTCTTC	CASVPALSSYNEQFF
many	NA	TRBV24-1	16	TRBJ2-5	TGTGCCACCAGTGATTTGCGATTCGGGGGCCAAGAGACCCAGTACTTC	CATSDLRFGGQETQYF
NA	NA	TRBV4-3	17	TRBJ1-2	TGCGCCAGCAGCCAAGATCTTCAGGGTTTAGCGAACTATGGCTACACCTTC	CASSQDLQGLANYGYTF
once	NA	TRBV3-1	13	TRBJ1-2	TGTGCCAGCAGCCAACGTCGGGCTGCTGGCTACACCTTC	CASSQRRAAGYTF
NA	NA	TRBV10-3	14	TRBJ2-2	TGTGCCATCCCTGGGGGACGGTACACCGGGGAGCTGTTTTTT	CAIPGGRYTGELFF
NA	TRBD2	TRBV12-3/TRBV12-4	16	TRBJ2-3	TGTGCCAGCAGTTTTGGGAGGACTAGCGGGGCAGATATGCAGTATTTT	CASSFGRTSGADMQYF
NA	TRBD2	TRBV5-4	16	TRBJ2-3	TGTGCCAGCAGCATTTTCGGCGGGGGGTACACAGATACGCAGTATTTT	CASSIFGGGYTDTQYF
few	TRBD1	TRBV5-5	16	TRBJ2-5	TGTGCCAGCAGCTCCGGTTGGGACAGGGAAGAAGAGACCCAGTACTTC	CASSSGWDREEETQYF
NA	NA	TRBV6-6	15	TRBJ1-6	TGTGCCAGCAGTTACTCACCCGGGGAGCATTCACCCCTCCACTTT	CASSYSPGEHSPLHF
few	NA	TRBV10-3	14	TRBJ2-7	TGTGCCATCAGTGGAGAACCTACAGGGTACGAGCAGTACTTC	CAISGEPTGYEQYF
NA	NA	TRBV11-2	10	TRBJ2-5	TGTGCCAGCAGCTCATACAAGCAGTACTTC	CASSSYKQYF
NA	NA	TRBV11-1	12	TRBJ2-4	TGTGCCAGCAGCCCCGGACAGAGAATTCAGTACTTC	CASSPGQRIQYF
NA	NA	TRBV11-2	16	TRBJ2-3	TGTGCCAGCAGCTTAGACATGAGCGGTCCCACAGATACGCAGTATTTT	CASSLDMSGPTDTQYF
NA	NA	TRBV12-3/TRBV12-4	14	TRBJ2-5	TGTGCCAGCAGACCCCATGACGGGACAGAGACCCAGTACTTC	CASRPHDGTETQYF
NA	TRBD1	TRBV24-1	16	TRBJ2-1	TGTGCCACCAGTGATTACTCCGGGACAGGACAAGAGACCCAGTTCTTC	CATSDYSGTGQETQFF